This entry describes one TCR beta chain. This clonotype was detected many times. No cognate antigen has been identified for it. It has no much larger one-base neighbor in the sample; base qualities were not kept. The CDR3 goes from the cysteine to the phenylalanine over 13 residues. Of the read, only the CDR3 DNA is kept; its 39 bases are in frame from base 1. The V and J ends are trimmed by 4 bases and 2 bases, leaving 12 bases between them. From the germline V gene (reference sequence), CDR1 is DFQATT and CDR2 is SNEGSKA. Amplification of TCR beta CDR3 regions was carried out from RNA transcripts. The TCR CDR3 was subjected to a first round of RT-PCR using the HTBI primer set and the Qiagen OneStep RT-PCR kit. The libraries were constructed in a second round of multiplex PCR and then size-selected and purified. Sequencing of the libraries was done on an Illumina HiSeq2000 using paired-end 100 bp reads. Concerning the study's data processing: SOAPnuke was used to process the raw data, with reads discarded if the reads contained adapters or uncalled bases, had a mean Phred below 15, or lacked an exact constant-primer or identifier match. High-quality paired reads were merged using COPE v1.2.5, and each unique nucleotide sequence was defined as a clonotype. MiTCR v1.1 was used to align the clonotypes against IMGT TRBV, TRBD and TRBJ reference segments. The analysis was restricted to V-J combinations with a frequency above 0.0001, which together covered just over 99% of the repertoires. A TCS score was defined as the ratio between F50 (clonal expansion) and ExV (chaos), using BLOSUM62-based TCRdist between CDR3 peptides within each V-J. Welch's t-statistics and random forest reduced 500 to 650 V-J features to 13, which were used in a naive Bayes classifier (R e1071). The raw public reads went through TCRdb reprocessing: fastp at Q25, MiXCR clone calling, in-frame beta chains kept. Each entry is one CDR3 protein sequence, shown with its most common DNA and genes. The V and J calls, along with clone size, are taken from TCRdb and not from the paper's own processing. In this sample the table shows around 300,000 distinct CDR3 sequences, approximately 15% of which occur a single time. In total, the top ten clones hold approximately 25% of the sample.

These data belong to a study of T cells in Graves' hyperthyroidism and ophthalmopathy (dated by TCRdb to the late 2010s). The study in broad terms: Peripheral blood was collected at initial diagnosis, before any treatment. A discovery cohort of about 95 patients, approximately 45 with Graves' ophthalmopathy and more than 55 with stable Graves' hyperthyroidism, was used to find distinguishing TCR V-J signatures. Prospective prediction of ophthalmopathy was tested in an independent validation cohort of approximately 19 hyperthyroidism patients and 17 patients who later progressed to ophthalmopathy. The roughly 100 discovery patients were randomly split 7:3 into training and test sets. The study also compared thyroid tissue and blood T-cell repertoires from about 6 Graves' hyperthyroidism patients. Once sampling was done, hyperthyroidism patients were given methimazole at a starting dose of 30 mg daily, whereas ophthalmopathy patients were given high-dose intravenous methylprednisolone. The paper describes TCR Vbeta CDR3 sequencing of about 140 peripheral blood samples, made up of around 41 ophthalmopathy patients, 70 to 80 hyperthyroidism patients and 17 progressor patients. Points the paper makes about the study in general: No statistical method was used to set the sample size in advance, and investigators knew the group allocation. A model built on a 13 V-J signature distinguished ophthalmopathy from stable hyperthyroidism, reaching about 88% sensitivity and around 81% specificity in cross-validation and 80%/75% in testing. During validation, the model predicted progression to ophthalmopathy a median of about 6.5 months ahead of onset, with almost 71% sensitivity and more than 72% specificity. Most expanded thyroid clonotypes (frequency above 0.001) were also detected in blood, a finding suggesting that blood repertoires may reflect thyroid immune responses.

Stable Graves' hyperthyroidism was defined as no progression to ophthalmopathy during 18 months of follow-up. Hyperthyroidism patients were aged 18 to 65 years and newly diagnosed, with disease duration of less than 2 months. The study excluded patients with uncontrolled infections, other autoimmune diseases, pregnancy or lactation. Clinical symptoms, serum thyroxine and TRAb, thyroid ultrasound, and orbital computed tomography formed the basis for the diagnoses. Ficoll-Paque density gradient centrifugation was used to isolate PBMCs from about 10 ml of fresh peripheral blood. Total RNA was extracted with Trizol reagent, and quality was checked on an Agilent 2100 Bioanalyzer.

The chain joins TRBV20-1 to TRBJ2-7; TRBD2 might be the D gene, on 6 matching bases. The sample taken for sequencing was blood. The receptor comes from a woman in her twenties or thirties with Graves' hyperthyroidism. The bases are TGCAGTGCTACGCGGGACGTAACCTACGAGCAGTACTTC. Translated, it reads CSATRDVTYEQYF.